These 24 T cell receptor beta chains originate from one sample sequenced in a study of metastatic and nonmetastatic thyroid tumors. There were no patients who had received any treatment before thyroid surgery. Through MiXCR, TCRdb re-clonotyped the PCR reads. The sample holds about 49,000 clones, 20% to 25% seen once. Sequenced input: blood. The receptor set was obtained from a female donor with papillary thyroid cancer or a benign thyroid nodule (not recorded which). Some clones in this sample may be carry-over from other donors' samples.

As DNA, the CDR3 is TGCAGTGCTAGAGTACTAGCGGGAGGGGCCTACGAGCAGTACTTC. Translated, it gives CSARVLAGGAYEQYF. V is TRBV20-1 and J is TRBJ2-7; 13 positions match TRBD2. The CDR3 totals 15 residues. Germline V CDR1 and CDR2: DFQATT, SNEGSKA (reference sequence). J was trimmed by 2 bases and V by 1 base; bases with no gene match: 2.

Many counts were recorded for this clone. The V call is TRBV10-2, the J call TRBJ2-7; D is unresolved. The CDR3 covers 14 residues. Germline V CDR1 and CDR2: WSHSY, SAAADI. The ends were cut back, 3 bases at V and 1 base at J, with 10 bases in the middle. DNA for the CDR3: TGCGCCAGCAGTGAAAACCTAAGATCCTACGAGCAGTACTTC. Translated: CASSENLRSYEQYF.

This clone was observed at least ten times. The V call is TRBV14, the J call TRBJ2-3; D possibly corresponds to TRBD1 (5 bases). The CDR3 is made up of 17 amino acids. Germline CDR1 reads SGHDN; CDR2 reads FVKESK. V was shortened by 2 bases and J by 1 base, with 16 bases between the two germline ends. DNA for the CDR3: TGTGCCAGCAGCCAAAACTCCAGGGTCCCGCGCACAGATACGCAGTATTTT. Protein sequence: CASSQNSRVPRTDTQYF.

This clone was recorded many times. The chain links TRBV7-8 to TRBJ2-1, with a possible D match to TRBD2 (5 bases). The CDR3 runs 13 residues. CDR1 and CDR2 (germline): SGHVS, FQNEAQ. Trimming left V 4 bases short and J 9 bases short, with 13 bases between. CDR3 in DNA: TGTGCCAGCAGCTCCCAAAACCGGGGTGAGCAGTTCTTC. Encoded protein: CASSSQNRGEQFF.

In this sample, this clone turned up many times. The V gene is TRBV5-1, the J gene TRBJ1-6, with a tentative D call TRBD1 (5 bases). Trimming removed 0 bases at V and 10 bases at J, with 11 bases between. This CDR3 region has 14 residues. CDR1 and CDR2 (germline): SGHRS, YFSETQ. CDR3 coding DNA: TGCGCCAGCAGCTTGGGGGGACGTGAATCACCCCTCCACTTT. As protein: CASSLGGRESPLHF. The full variable domain, completed using reference TRBV5-1 and TRBJ1-6, is KAGVTQTPRYLIKTRGQQVTLSCSPISGHRSVSWYQQTPGQGLQFLFEYFSETQRNKGNFPGRFSGRQFSNSRSEMNVSTLELGDSALYLCASSLGGRESPLHFGNGTRLTVT.

Many counts were recorded for this clone. The chain has TRBV10-1 and TRBJ2-1; 7 nucleotides agree with TRBD2. This CDR3 comprises 16 residues. V shed 4 bases and J 8 bases; nucleotides not matched to a gene: 14. Germline values: CDR1 WNHNN, CDR2 SYGVQD (reference sequence). CDR3 loop: CASSARAGEAFDEQFF. The CDR3 DNA is TGCGCCAGCAGTGCAAGGGCGGGAGAGGCTTTCGATGAGCAGTTCTTC.

This clone was observed many times. V usage is TRBV4-1 and J usage is TRBJ1-2, with D possibly matching TRBD1 (5 bases). V lost 0 bases to trimming and J lost 3 bases, with 14 bases between them. The CDR3 covers 16 residues. Germline lookup yields CDR1 MGHRA and CDR2 YSYEKL. In DNA, the CDR3 is TGCGCCAGCAGCCAAGACGGGGCAGGGAGAGACTATGGCTACACCTTC. Amino acids: CASSQDGAGRDYGYTF.

This clone was observed at least ten times. This chain connects TRBV3-1 to TRBJ1-4; the match to TRBD1 covers 10 bases. The CDR3 covers 14 residues. With V trimmed by 6 bases and J by 8 bases, 6 bases remained unmatched. Germline V gene sequence: CDR1 LGHDT, CDR2 YNNKEL (reference sequence). The CDR3 nucleotides read TGTGCCAGCAGAGGGACAGGGGCTCGAGAAAAACTGTTTTTT. This translates into CASRGTGAREKLFF.

This clone has a count of ten or more. This chain joins TRBV20-1 and TRBJ2-2; the D gene is possibly TRBD2 (5 bases). The germline CDR1 and CDR2 sequences are DFQATT and SNEGSKA (reference sequence). The length of the CDR3 is 14 residues. Trimming shortened V by 6 bases and J by 7 bases, and 18 bases separated the two germline ends. CDR3 DNA sequence: TGCAGTGCCGCCAGTGGGGAGCCGCACGGGGAGCTGTTTTTT. It specifies CSAASGEPHGELFF.

This clone was observed many times. Other nucleotide sequences from this sample produce the same CDR3. V gene TRBV7-6 combines with J gene TRBJ1-5, with a weak D call TRBD1 (6 bases). Germline CDR1 SGHVS, CDR2 FNYEAQ. The CDR3 spans 14 residues. The germline V and J ends were trimmed by 5 bases and 5 bases, with 13 bases remaining between them. The DNA of the CDR3 is TGTGCCAGCAGCCTACAGGGTAGTGATCAGCCCCAGCATTTT. This gives the protein CASSLQGSDQPQHF.

This clone has at least ten counts. This rearrangement joins TRBV6-1 to TRBJ1-1; D remains unclear. Per germline, CDR1 MNHNS and CDR2 SASEGT. The ends were cut back, 5 bases at V and 1 base at J, with 14 bases in the middle. This CDR3 has 15 residues. CDR3 sequence reads: CASSSKGRPNTEAFF. Written as DNA, the CDR3 is TGTGCCAGCAGTTCCAAGGGCAGGCCGAACACTGAAGCTTTCTTT.

This clone has ten or more counts. The chain uses TRBV5-1 and TRBJ2-7; D remains unclear. Trimming took 2 bases from V and 1 from J, leaving 10 bases between them. The CDR3 has 14 amino acids. Looked up from germline, CDR1 is SGHRS and CDR2 is YFSETQ. CDR3 in amino acids: CASSFRFPSYEQYF. For the CDR3, the DNA is TGCGCCAGCAGCTTCCGCTTTCCTTCCTACGAGCAGTACTTC.

This clone was seen many times. CDR3 sequence: CSAPPLAGGLTGTDTQYF. CDR3 coding DNA: TGCAGTGCTCCCCCCCTAGCGGGAGGACTGACTGGGACAGATACGCAGTATTTT. The J gene is TRBJ2-3, the V gene TRBV20-1; TRBD2 matches at 11 bases. Germline values: CDR1 DFQATT, CDR2 SNEGSKA (reference sequence). The CDR3 consists of 18 residues. J lost 3 bases, V lost 5 bases, and 16 bases had no gene match.

This clone was found once. This rearrangement joins TRBV5-1 to TRBJ2-7; a weak D match, TRBD1 (7 bases). Germline V lookup: CDR1 SGHRS, CDR2 YFSETQ. Trimming removed 4 bases at V and 7 bases at J, with 27 bases between. This CDR3 has 17 residues. The CDR3 sequence is CASSPPRGGGTDREQYF. CDR3 in DNA: TGCGCCAGCAGCCCCCCCCGTGGTGGCGGGACAGATAGGGAGCAGTACTTC. Variable domain in full (rest from reference TRBV5-1 and TRBJ2-7): KAGVTQTPRYLIKTRGQQVTLSCSPISGHRSVSWYQQTPGQGLQFLFEYFSETQRNKGNFPGRFSGRQFSNSRSEMNVSTLELGDSALYLCASSPPRGGGTDREQYFGPGTRLTVT.

This clone has a count of ten or more. This same CDR3 is encoded by further DNA sequences in the sample. The chain has TRBV24-1 and TRBJ2-2; the D call may be TRBD1 or TRBD2 (5 bases each). The V end was cut by 3 bases, the J end by 4 bases, with 14 bases between. CDR3 size: 16 residues. The germline gives CDR1 KGHDR, CDR2 SFDVKD. The CDR3 DNA follows: TGTGCCACCAGTGATCGCCCGGGACGCAGCACCGGGGAGCTGTTTTTT. It codes for CATSDRPGRSTGELFF.

This clone was seen at least ten times. This chain joins TRBV6-1 and TRBJ2-7; TRBD1 aligns across 7 bases. The CDR3 has 14 residues. Germline V gives CDR1 MNHNS, CDR2 SASEGT. V trimming: 5 bases; J trimming: 4 bases; junction bases outside the gene matches: 8. CDR3 sequence reads: CASSNRDSRYEQYF. Written as DNA, the CDR3 is TGTGCCAGCAGTAACCGGGACAGCCGATACGAGCAGTACTTC.

This clone was counted many times. Distinct nucleotide sequences in the sample also encode this CDR3. V usage is TRBV20-1 and J usage is TRBJ2-7, with D perhaps TRBD1 (5 bases). Germline V gene lookup returns CDR1 DFQATT and CDR2 SNEGSKA (reference sequence). V was trimmed by 3 bases and J by 3 bases, leaving 12 bases between them. There are 13 residues in the CDR3. CDR3: CSASGQTLYEQYF. Here the CDR3 DNA reads TGCAGTGCTAGTGGACAAACTCTCTACGAGCAGTACTTC.

Many counts were recorded for this clone. The chain couples TRBV27 to TRBJ2-7; 7 bases fit TRBD1. The CDR3 covers 12 residues. Germline V CDR1 and CDR2: MNHEY, SMNVEV (reference sequence). With 6 bases clipped from V and 7 bases from J, the junction kept 6 bases outside the gene matches. The CDR3 DNA sequence: TGTGCCAGCAGAGGGGGCCCTAGAGAGCAGTACTTC. Translation: CASRGGPREQYF.

This clone was found many times. Written as DNA, the CDR3 is TGTGCCAGCAGCACTAGCGGGAGGAAGCAGTTCTTC. Amino acids: CASSTSGRKQFF. The chain couples TRBV6-1 to TRBJ2-1, with 12 bases aligning to TRBD2. The CDR3 is made up of 12 amino acids. Unmatched junction bases numbered 2, after V lost 6 bases and J lost 11 bases. Germline CDR1 MNHNS, CDR2 SASEGT.

This clone was detected ten times or more. CDR3 coding DNA: TGTGCCACCTGGAGCGTAACCAAAAACATTCAGTACTTC. This gives the protein CATWSVTKNIQYF. V gene TRBV28 combines with J gene TRBJ2-4; D unclear. CDR3 length equals 13 residues. Per the germline V gene, CDR1 is MDHEN and CDR2 is SYDVKM. V dropped 10 bases and J dropped 2 bases, with 12 bases sitting between them.

This clone has at least ten counts. The CDR3 loop reads CASSSYSTGTKNIQYF. The CDR3, as DNA: TGTGCCAGCAGCTCCTATTCCACCGGGACCAAAAACATTCAGTACTTC. V gene TRBV7-9 combines with J gene TRBJ2-4; D may be TRBD2 (5 bases). Trimming took off 4 bases at V and 2 bases at J, with 15 bases between the two ends. Germline CDR1 is SEHNR and CDR2 is FQNEAQ (reference sequence). The CDR3 is 16 amino acids.

Concerning this clone: Because it lacks the conserved phenylalanine or tryptophan at the end, this CDR3 is likely a read error. CDR3 in amino acids: CATSLIDGTEQFY. CDR3 in DNA: TGTGCCACCAGCTTAATAGACGGTACTGAGCAGTTCTAC. This sequence joins TRBV7-3 and TRBJ2-1, with unresolved D. Germline CDR1 and CDR2: SGHTA and FQGTGA. The CDR3 contains 13 residues.

As regards this clone: At one of its ends the junction is not consistent with the germline gene, which may arise from a read error. The chain recombines TRBV6-1 with TRBJ1-3; D possibly corresponds to TRBD1 (5 bases). Germline V gene lookup returns CDR1 MNHNS and CDR2 SASEGT. CDR3 size: 13 residues. The CDR3 DNA reads as TGTGCAGCCTCCGGGACGTTTGGAAACACCATAAATTTT. Its protein is CAASGTFGNTINF.

This clone was counted at least ten times. The chain is built from TRBV28 and TRBJ2-7, with D possibly matching TRBD1 (5 bases). Deletions cut 3 bases from V and 0 bases from J, with 9 bases between. CDR1 MDHEN and CDR2 SYDVKM come from the germline V gene. The CDR3 is made up of 14 amino acids. CDR3 DNA sequence: TGTGCCAGCAGTTTGGGTCAGGGCTCCTACGAGCAGTACTTC. It is translated as CASSLGQGSYEQYF. Full variable domain (remainder filled in from reference TRBV28 and TRBJ2-7): DVKVTQSSRYLVKRTGEKVFLECVQDMDHENMFWYRQDPGLGLRLIYFSYDVKMKEKGDIPEGYSVSREKKERFSLILESASTNQTSMYLCASSLGQGSYEQYFGPGTRLTVT.